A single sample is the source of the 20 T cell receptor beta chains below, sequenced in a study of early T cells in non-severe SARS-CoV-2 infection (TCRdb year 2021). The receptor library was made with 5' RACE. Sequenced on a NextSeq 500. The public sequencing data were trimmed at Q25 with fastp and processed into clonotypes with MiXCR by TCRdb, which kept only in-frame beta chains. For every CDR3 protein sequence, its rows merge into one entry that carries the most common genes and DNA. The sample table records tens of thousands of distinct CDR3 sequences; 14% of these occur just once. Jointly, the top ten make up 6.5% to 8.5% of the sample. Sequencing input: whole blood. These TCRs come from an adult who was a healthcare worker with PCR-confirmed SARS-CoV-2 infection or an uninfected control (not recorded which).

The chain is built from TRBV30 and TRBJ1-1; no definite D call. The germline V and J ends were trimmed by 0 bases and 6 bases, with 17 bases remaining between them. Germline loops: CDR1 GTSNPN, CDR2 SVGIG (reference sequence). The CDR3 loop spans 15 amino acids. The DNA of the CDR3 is TGTGCCTGGAGTGTACAACCCCGGGGAAGGGCTGAAGCTTTCTTT. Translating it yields CAWSVQPRGRAEAFF.

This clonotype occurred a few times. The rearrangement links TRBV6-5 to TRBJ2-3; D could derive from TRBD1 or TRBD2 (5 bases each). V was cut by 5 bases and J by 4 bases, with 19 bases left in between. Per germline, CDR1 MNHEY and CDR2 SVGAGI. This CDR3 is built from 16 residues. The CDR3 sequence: CASSAQGPVGPDTQYF. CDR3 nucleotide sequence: TGTGCCAGCAGTGCCCAGGGACCAGTGGGGCCAGATACGCAGTATTTT.

The CDR3 DNA sequence: TGTGCCAGCAGCTTAGACGGCGCGGGAGAGGCAGATACGCAGTATTTT. Translated, it gives CASSLDGAGEADTQYF. The rearrangement joins TRBV11-2 to TRBJ2-3; 7 positions match TRBD2. V was pared by 0 bases and J by 4 bases, with 7 bases of the junction left unmatched. There are 16 residues in the CDR3. CDR1 is SGHAT and CDR2 is FQNNGV in the germline V gene.

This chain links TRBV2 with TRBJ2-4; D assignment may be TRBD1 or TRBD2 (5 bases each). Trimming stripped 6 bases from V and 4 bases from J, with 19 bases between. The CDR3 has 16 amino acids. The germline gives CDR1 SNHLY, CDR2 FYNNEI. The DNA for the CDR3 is TGTGCCAGCAGCCCTCAATGGAGGACACCTAAAAACATTCAGTACTTC. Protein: CASSPQWRTPKNIQYF.

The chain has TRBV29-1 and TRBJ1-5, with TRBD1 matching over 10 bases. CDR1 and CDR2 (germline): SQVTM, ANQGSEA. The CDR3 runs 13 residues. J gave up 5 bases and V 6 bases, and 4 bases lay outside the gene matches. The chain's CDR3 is CSVQTGGHQPQHF. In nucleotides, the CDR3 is TGCAGCGTCCAGACAGGGGGCCATCAGCCCCAGCATTTT.

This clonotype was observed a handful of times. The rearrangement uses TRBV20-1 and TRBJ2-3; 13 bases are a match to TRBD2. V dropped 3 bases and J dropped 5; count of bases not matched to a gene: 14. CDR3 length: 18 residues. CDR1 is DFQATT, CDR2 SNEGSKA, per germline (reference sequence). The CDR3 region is CSARLPGLAGMWGDTQYF. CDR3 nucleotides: TGCAGTGCTAGGCTACCGGGACTAGCGGGAATGTGGGGAGATACGCAGTATTTT.

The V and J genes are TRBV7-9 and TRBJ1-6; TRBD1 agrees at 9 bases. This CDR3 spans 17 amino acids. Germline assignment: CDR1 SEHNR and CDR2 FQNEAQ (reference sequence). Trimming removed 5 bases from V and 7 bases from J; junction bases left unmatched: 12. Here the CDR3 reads CASSRPGQGSANSPLHF. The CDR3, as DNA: TGTGCCAGCAGCCGCCCGGGACAGGGAAGTGCGAATTCACCCCTCCACTTT.

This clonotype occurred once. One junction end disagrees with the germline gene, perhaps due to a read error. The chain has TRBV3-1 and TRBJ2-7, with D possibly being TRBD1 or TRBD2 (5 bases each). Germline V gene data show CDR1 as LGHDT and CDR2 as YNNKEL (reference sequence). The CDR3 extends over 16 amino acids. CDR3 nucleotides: TGTGCCAGCAGCCAAGATCGGGACCCAAGGAGCCACGAGCAGCACTTC. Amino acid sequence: CASSQDRDPRSHEQHF.

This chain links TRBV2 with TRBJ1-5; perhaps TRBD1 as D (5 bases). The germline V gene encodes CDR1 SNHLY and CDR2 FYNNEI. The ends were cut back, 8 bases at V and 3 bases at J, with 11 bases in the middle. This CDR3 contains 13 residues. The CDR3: CASRGPVNQPQHF. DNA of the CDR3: TGTGCCAGCCGGGGCCCCGTCAATCAGCCCCAGCATTTT. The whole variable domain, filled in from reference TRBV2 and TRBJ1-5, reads EPEVTQTPSHQVTQMGQEVILRCVPISNHLYFYWYRQILGQKVEFLVSFYNNEISEKSEIFDDQFSVERPDGSNFTLKIRSTKLEDSAMYFCASRGPVNQPQHFGDGTRLSIL.

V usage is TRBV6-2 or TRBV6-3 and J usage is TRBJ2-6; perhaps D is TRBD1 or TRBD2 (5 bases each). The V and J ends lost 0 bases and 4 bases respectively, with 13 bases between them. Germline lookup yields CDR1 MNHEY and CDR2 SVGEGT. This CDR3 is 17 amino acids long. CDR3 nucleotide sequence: TGTGCCAGCAGTTACTCGGTACTGGGGACCGGGGCCAACGTCCTGACTTTC. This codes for CASSYSVLGTGANVLTF.

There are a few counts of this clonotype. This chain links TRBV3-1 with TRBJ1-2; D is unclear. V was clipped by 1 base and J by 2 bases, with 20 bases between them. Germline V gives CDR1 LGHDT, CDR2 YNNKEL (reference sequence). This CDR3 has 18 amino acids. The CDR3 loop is CASSQASAPAAPNYGYTF. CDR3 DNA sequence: TGTGCCAGCAGCCAAGCCTCGGCGCCCGCCGCGCCGAACTATGGCTACACCTTC.

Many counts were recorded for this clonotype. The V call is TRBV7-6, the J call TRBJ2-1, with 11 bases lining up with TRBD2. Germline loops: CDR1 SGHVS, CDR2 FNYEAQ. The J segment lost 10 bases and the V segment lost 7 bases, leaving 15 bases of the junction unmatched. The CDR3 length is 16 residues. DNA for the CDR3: TGTGCCAGCACCCACCCCGGGACTAGCGGCACGGGGGAGCAGTTCTTC. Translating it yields CASTHPGTSGTGEQFF.

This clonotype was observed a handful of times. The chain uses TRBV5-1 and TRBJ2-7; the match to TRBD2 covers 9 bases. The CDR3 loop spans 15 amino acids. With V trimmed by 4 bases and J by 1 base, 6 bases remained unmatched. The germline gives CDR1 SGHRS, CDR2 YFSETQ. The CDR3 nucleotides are TGCGCCAGCAGCCTACTAGCGGGCCCATCCTACGAGCAGTACTTC. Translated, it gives CASSLLAGPSYEQYF.

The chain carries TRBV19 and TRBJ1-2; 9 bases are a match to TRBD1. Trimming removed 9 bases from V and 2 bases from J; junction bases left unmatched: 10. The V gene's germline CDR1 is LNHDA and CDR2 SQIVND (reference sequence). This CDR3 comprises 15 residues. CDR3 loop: CASLRGDRGNYGYTF. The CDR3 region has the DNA TGTGCCAGCCTCAGGGGAGACAGGGGGAACTATGGCTACACCTTC.

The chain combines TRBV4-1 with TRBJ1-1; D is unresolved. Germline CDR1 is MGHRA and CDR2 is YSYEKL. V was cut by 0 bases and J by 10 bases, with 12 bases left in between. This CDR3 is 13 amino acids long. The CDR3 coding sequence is TGCGCCAGCAGCCAAGATACGGCCTATGGAGCTTTCTTT. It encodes CASSQDTAYGAFF.

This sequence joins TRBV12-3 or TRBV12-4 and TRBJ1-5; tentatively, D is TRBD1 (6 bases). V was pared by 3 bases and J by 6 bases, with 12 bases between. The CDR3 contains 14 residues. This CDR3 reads CASSFPPGVQPQHF. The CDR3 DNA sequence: TGTGCCAGCAGTTTTCCCCCAGGGGTTCAGCCCCAGCATTTT.

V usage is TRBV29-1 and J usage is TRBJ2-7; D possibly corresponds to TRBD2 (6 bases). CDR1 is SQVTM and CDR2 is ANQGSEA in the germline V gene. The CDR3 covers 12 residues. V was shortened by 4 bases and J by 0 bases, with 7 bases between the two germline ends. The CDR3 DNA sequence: TGCAGCGTTGGGACTAACTCCTACGAGCAGTACTTC. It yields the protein CSVGTNSYEQYF.

The CDR3 sequence is CASSRTGIDYGYTF. The CDR3 DNA is TGTGCCAGCAGCCGTACAGGGATAGACTATGGCTACACCTTC. The chain carries TRBV12-3 or TRBV12-4 and TRBJ1-2, with a weak D call TRBD1 (6 bases). The CDR3 totals 14 residues. V was pared by 6 bases and J by 3 bases, with 14 bases between.

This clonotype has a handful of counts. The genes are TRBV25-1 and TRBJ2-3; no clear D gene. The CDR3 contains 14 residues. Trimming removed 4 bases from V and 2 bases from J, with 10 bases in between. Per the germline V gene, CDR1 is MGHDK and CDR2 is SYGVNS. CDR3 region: CASSVTGITDTQYF. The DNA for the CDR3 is TGTGCCAGCAGTGTTACCGGAATCACAGATACGCAGTATTTT.

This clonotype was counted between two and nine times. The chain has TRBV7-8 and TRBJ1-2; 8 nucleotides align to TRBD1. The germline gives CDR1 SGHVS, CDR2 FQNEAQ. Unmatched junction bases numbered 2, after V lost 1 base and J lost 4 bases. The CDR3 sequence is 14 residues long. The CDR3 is CASSLDRGTYGYTF. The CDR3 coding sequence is TGTGCCAGCAGCTTAGACAGGGGGACCTATGGCTACACCTTC.